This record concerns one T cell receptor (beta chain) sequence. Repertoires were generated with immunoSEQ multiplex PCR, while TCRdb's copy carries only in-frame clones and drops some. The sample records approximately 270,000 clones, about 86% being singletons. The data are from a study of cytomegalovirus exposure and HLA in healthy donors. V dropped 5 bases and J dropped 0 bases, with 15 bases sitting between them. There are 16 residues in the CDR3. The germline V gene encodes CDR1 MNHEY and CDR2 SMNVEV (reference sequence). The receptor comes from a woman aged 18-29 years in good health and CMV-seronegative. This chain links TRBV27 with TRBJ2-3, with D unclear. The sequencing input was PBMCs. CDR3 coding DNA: TGTGCCAGCAGTGCCACGTTTCCGACTAGCACAGATACGCAGTATTTT. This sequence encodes CASSATFPTSTDTQYF.